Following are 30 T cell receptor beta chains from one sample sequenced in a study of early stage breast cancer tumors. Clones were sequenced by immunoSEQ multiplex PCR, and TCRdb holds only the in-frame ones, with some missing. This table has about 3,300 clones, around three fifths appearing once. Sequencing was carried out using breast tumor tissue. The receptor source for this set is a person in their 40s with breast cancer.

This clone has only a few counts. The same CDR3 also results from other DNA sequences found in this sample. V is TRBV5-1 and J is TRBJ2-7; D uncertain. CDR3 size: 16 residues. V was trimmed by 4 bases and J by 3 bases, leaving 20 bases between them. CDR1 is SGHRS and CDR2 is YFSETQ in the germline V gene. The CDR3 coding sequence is TGCGCCAGCAGCCTGTCCGGTGACCCCCTTTTCTACGAGCAGTACTTC. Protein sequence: CASSLSGDPLFYEQYF.

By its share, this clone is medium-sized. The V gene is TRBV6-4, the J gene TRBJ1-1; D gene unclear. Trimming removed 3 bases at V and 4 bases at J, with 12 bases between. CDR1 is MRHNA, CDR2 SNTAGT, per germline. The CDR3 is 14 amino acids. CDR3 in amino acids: CASSESPEGTEAFF. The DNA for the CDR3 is TGTGCCAGCAGTGAATCCCCGGAGGGCACTGAAGCTTTCTTT.

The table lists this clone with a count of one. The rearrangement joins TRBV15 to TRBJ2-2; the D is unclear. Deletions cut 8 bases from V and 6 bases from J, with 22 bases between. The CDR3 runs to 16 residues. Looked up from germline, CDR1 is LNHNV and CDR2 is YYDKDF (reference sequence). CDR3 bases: TGTGCCACCCTACCCTATTGGACCCCACACGCCGGGGAGCTGTTTTTT. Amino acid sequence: CATLPYWTPHAGELFF.

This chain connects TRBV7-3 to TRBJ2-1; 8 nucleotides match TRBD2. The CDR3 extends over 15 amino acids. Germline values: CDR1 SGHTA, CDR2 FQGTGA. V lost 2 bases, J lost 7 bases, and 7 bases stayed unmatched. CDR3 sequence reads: CASSLYGRVGNEQFF. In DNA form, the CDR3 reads TGTGCCAGCAGCTTATACGGGAGGGTGGGTAATGAGCAGTTCTTC.

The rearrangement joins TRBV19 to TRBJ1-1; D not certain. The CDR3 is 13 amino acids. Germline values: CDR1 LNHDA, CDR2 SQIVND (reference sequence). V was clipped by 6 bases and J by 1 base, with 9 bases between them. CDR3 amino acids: CASRAIPNTEAFF. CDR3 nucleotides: TGTGCCAGTAGGGCCATTCCGAACACTGAAGCTTTCTTT.

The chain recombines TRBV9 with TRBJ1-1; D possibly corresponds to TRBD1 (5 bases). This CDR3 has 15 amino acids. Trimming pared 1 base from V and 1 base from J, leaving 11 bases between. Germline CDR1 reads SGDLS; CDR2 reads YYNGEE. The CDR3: CASSVSGKKNTEAFF. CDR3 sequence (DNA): TGTGCCAGCAGCGTATCAGGGAAGAAGAACACTGAAGCTTTCTTT.

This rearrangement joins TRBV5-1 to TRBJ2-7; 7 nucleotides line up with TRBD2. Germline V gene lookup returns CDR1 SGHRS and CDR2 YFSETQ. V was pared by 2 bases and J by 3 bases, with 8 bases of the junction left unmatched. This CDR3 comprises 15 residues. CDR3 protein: CASSLTAAGNYEQYF. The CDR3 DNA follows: TGCGCCAGCAGCTTAACCGCAGCGGGAAACTACGAGCAGTACTTC.

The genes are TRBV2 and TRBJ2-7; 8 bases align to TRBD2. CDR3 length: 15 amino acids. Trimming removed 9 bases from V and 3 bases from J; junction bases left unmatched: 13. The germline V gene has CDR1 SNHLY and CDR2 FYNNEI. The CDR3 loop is CASIEGSSGNYEQYF. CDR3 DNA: TGTGCCAGTATTGAAGGAAGTAGCGGGAACTACGAGCAGTACTTC.

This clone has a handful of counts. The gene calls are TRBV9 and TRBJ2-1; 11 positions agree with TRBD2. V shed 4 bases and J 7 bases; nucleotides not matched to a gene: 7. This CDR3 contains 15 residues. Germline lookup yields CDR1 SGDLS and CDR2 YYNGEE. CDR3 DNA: TGTGCCAGCAGCCTCACACTAGCGGGAGCTAATGAGCAGTTCTTC. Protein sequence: CASSLTLAGANEQFF.

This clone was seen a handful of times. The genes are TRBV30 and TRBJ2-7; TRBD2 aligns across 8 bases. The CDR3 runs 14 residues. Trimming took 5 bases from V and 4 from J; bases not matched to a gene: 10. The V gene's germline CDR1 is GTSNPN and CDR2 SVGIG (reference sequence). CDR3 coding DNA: TGTGCCTGGTGGGAGGGGACTAGGGGTTACGAGCAGTACTTC. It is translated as CAWWEGTRGYEQYF. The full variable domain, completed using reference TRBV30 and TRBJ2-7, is SQTIHQWPATLVQPVGSPLSLECTVEGTSNPNLYWYRQAAGRGLQLLFYSVGIGQISSEVPQNLSASRPQDRQFILSSKKLLLSDSGFYLCAWWEGTRGYEQYFGPGTRLTVT.

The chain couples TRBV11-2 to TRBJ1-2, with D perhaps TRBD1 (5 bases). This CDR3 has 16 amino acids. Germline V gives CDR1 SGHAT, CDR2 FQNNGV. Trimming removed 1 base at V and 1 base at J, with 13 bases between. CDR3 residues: CASSLGGTAFNYGYTF. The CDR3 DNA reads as TGTGCCAGCAGCTTAGGGGGGACGGCATTTAACTATGGCTACACCTTC.

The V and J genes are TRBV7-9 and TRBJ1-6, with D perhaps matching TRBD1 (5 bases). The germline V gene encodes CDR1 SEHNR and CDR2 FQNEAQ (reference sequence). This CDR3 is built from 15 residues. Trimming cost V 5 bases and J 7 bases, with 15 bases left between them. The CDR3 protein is CASSPAGQLNSPLHF. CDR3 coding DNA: TGTGCCAGCAGCCCCGCGGGGCAGCTGAATTCACCCCTCCACTTT.

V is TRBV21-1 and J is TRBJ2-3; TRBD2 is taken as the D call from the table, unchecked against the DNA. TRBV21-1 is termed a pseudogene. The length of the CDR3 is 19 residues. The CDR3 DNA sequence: TGTGCCAGCAGCAAAGAAAAGGGATGGGCGGGAGGGCTCGCAGATACGCAGTATTTT. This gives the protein CASSKEKGWAGGLADTQYF.

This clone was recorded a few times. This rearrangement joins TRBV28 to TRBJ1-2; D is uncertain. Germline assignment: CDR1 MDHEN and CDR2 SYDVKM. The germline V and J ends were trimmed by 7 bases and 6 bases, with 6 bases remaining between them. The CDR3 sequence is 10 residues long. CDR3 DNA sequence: TGTGCCAGCAAAGGGAATGGCTACACCTTC. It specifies CASKGNGYTF.

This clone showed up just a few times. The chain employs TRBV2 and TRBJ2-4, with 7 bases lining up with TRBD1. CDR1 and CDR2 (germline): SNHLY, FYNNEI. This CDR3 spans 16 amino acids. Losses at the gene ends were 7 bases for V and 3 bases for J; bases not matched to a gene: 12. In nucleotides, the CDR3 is TGTGCCAGCACCAAAGAGGGCAGGGGGAGCAAAAACATTCAGTACTTC. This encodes CASTKEGRGSKNIQYF.

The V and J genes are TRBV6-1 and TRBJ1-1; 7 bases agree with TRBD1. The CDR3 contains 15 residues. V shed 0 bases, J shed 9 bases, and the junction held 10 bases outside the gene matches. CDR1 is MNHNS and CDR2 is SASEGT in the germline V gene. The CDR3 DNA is TGTGCCAGCAGTGAAGCCCAACAGGGGAAATCAAAAGCTTTCTTT. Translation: CASSEAQQGKSKAFF.

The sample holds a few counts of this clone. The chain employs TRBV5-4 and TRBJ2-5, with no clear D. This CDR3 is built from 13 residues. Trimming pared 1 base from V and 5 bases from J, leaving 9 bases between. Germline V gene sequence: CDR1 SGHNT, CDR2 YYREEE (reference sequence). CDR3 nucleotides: TGTGCCAGCAGCTTGTACCAATTGGAGACCCAGTACTTC. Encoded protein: CASSLYQLETQYF.

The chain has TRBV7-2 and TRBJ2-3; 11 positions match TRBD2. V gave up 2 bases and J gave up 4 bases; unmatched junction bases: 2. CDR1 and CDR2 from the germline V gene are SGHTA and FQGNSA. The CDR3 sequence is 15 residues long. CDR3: CASSLMTSGADTQYF. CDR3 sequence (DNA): TGTGCCAGCAGCTTAATGACTAGCGGGGCAGATACGCAGTATTTT.

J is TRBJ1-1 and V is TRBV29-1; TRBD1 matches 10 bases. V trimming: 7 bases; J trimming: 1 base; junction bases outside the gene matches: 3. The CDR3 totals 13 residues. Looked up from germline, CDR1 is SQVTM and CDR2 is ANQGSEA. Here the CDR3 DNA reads TGCAGCGCAAGACAGGGGGCGAACACTGAAGCTTTCTTT. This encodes CSARQGANTEAFF.

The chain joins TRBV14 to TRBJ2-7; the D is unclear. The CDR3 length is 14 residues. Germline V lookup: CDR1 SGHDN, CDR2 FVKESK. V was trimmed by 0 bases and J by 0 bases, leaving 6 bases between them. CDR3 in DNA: TGTGCCAGCAGCCAAGACCGGAACTCCTACGAGCAGTACTTC. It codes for CASSQDRNSYEQYF.

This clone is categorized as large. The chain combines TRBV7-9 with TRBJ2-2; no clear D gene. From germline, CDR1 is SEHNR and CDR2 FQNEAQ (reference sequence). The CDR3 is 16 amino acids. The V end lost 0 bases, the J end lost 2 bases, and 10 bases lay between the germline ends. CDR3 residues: CASSLAQQINTGELFF. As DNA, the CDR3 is TGTGCCAGCAGCTTAGCGCAGCAGATAAACACCGGGGAGCTGTTTTTT.

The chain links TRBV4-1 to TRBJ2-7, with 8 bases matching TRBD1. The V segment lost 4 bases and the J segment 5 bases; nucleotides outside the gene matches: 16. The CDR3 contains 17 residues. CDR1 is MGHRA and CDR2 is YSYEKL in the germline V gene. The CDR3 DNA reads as TGCGCCAGCAGCCCCGCTTCCGGACAGGGTTACGTTCACGAGCAGTACTTC. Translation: CASSPASGQGYVHEQYF.

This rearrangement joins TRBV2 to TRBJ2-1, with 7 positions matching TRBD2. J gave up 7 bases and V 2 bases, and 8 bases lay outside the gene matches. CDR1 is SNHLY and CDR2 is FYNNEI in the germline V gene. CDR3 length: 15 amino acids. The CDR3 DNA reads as TGTGCCAGCAGTGAATCTCGGACTAGTCTAAATGAGCAGTTCTTC. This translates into CASSESRTSLNEQFF.

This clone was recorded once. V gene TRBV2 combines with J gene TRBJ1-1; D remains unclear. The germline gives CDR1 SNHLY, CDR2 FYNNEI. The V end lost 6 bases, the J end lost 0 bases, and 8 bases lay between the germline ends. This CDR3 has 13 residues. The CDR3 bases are TGTGCCAGCAGCTTTGAACTGAACACTGAAGCTTTCTTT. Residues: CASSFELNTEAFF.

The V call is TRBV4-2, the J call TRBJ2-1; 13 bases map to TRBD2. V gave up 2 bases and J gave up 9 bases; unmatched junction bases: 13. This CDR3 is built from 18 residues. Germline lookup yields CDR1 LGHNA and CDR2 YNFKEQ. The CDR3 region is CASSQQLAGGPILPEQFF. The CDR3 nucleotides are TGTGCCAGCAGCCAACAACTAGCGGGAGGGCCAATTCTTCCTGAGCAGTTCTTC.

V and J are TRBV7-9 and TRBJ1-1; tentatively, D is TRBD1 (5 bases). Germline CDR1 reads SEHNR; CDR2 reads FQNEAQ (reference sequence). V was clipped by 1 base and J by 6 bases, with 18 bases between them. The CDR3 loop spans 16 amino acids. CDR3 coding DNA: TGTGCCAGCAGCTTAGGGCAGGGAGCTAGTCTGGCTGAAGCTTTCTTT. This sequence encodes CASSLGQGASLAEAFF.

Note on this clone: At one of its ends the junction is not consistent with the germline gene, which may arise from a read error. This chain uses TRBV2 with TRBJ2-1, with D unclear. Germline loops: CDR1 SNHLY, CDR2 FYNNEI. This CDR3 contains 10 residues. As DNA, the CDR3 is TGTGCCAGCCACCCCGGACCTTCCGTCTTC. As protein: CASHPGPSVF.

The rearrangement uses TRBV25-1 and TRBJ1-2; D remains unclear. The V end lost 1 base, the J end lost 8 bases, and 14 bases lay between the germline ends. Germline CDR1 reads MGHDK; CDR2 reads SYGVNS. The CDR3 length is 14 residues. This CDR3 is CASSELGSRYGYTF. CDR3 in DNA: TGTGCCAGCAGTGAATTAGGGTCCCGCTACGGCTACACCTTC.

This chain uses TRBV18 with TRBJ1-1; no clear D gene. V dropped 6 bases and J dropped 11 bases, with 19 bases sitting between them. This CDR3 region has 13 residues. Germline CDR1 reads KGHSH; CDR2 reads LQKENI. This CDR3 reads CASSDNYNSAAFF. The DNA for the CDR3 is TGTGCCAGCTCCGACAACTATAATTCAGCGGCTTTCTTT.

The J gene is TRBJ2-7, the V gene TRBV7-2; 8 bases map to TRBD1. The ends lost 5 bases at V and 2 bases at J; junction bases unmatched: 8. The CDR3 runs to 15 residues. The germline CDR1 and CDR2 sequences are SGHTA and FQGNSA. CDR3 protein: CASSLGQVRTYEQYF. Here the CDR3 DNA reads TGTGCCAGCAGCCTGGGACAGGTGAGAACCTACGAGCAGTACTTC.